What follows are 28 T cell receptor beta chains derived from one specimen sequenced in a study of blood T cell repertoires in COVID-19. Repertoires were generated with immunoSEQ multiplex PCR, while TCRdb's copy carries only in-frame clones and drops some. The table includes about 100,000 clones, approximately 85% detected once. Specimen: peripheral blood. The receptors shown here come from a man between 60 and 75 years old with acute or convalescent COVID-19.

The chain links TRBV9 to TRBJ2-3, with a tentative D call TRBD1 (6 bases). From germline, CDR1 is SGDLS and CDR2 YYNGEE. This CDR3 spans 16 amino acids. V was shortened by 4 bases and J by 2 bases, with 17 bases between the two germline ends. CDR3 residues: CASSPRRDTNTDTQYF. For the CDR3, the DNA is TGTGCCAGCAGCCCCCGACGGGACACCAACACAGATACGCAGTATTTT.

This clone was detected only a few times. The rearrangement links TRBV10-1 to TRBJ1-6; unclear D gene. The V and J ends lost 7 bases and 8 bases respectively, with 9 bases between them. Germline V gives CDR1 WNHNN, CDR2 SYGVQD (reference sequence). The CDR3 extends over 12 amino acids. The CDR3: CASMSGHSPLHF. The DNA for the CDR3 is TGCGCCAGCATGAGTGGGCATTCACCCCTCCACTTT.

The chain combines TRBV6-2 or TRBV6-3 with TRBJ2-1, with D possibly TRBD2 on 5 matching bases. V shed 4 bases and J shed 8 bases, with 12 bases lying between them. CDR1 and CDR2 from the germline V gene are MNHEY and SVGEGT. The CDR3 length is 13 residues. Here the CDR3 DNA reads TGTGCCAGCAGTTCAATTAGCGCCTATGAGCAGTTCTTC. It translates to CASSSISAYEQFF.

The CDR3 nucleotides are TGTGCCAGCAGCTTAGGGACAGGTGAAAAACTGTTTTTT. Amino acid sequence: CASSLGTGEKLFF. The V and J genes are TRBV7-9 and TRBJ1-4; TRBD1 matches at 7 bases. The germline V gene encodes CDR1 SEHNR and CDR2 FQNEAQ (reference sequence). The CDR3 runs 13 residues. V was pared by 1 base and J by 7 bases, with 0 bases of the junction left unmatched.

The chain employs TRBV6-1 and TRBJ1-2; 11 bases agree with TRBD1. The CDR3 has 17 residues. Germline V gene sequence: CDR1 MNHNS, CDR2 SASEGT. With 0 bases clipped from V and 5 bases from J, the junction kept 8 bases outside the gene matches. CDR3 sequence: CASSEAGTGGSLYGYTF. CDR3 bases: TGTGCCAGCAGTGAAGCGGGGACAGGGGGTTCTTTGTATGGCTACACCTTC.

The V and J genes are TRBV29-1 and TRBJ1-2; tentatively, D is TRBD1 (6 bases). The germline V gene has CDR1 SQVTM and CDR2 ANQGSEA. V gave up 5 bases and J gave up 5 bases, with 9 bases separating them. CDR3 length equals 11 residues. CDR3 amino acids: CSVKQGYGYTF. The CDR3 DNA reads as TGCAGCGTTAAACAGGGTTATGGCTACACCTTC.

This chain uses TRBV10-3 with TRBJ1-5; 8 bases are shared with TRBD1. This CDR3 is 13 amino acids long. The germline V gene has CDR1 ENHRY and CDR2 SYGVKD. With V trimmed by 8 bases and J by 2 bases, 2 bases remained unmatched. This chain's CDR3 is CAIGQGGNQPQHF. Written as DNA, the CDR3 is TGTGCCATCGGACAGGGAGGCAATCAGCCCCAGCATTTT.

This chain joins TRBV7-2 and TRBJ2-7, with 7 bases that match TRBD2. V lost 1 base and J lost 2; bases outside the gene matches: 5. Germline CDR1 SGHTA, CDR2 FQGNSA. The CDR3 covers 15 residues. CDR3 loop: CASSLVAGVPYEQYF. The DNA of the CDR3 is TGTGCCAGCAGCTTAGTTGCGGGAGTCCCCTACGAGCAGTACTTC. Complete variable domain (other parts from reference TRBV7-2 and TRBJ2-7): GAGVSQSPSNKVTEKGKDVELRCDPISGHTALYWYRQSLGQGLEFLIYFQGNSAPDKSGLPSDRFSAERTGGSVSTLTIQRTQQEDSAVYLCASSLVAGVPYEQYFGPGTRLTVT.

The chain employs TRBV6-4 and TRBJ2-6; D is uncertain. There are 15 residues in the CDR3. CDR1 is MRHNA, CDR2 SNTAGT, per germline. Trimming removed 9 bases from V and 0 bases from J, with 12 bases in between. The CDR3 region is CASSLEFSGANVLTF. The CDR3 DNA is TGTGCCAGTAGCCTAGAGTTCTCTGGGGCCAACGTCCTGACTTTC.

V and J are TRBV6-2 or TRBV6-3 and TRBJ2-7, with 8 bases fitting TRBD2. The CDR3 totals 15 residues. With V trimmed by 2 bases and J by 1 base, 4 bases remained unmatched. The germline V gene has CDR1 MNHEY and CDR2 SVGEGT. The chain's CDR3 is CASSYPGGVSYEQYF. The CDR3 region has the DNA TGTGCCAGCAGTTACCCGGGGGGGGTTTCCTACGAGCAGTACTTC.

This chain connects TRBV11-3 to TRBJ1-2; D is undetermined. V was pared by 1 base and J by 6 bases, with 12 bases between. CDR3 length: 14 amino acids. The germline V gene encodes CDR1 SGHNT and CDR2 YENEEA. The CDR3 nucleotides read TGTGCCAGCAGCTTAGGGCCGGGAAGCGATGGCTACACCTTC. Translated, it gives CASSLGPGSDGYTF.

The genes are TRBV18 and TRBJ2-2; D ambiguous. The germline gives CDR1 KGHSH, CDR2 LQKENI. V dropped 2 bases and J dropped 0 bases, with 10 bases sitting between them. This CDR3 contains 16 residues. This chain's CDR3 is CASSPLQATNTGELFF. The DNA of the CDR3 is TGTGCCAGCTCACCATTGCAGGCTACGAACACCGGGGAGCTGTTTTTT.

The J gene is TRBJ2-3, the V gene TRBV5-4, with 10 bases matching TRBD2. The ends lost 1 base at V and 2 bases at J; junction bases unmatched: 4. Germline V gene data show CDR1 as SGHNT and CDR2 as YYREEE (reference sequence). This CDR3 comprises 16 residues. The CDR3 loop is CASSLRAGGPTDTQYF. As DNA, the CDR3 is TGTGCCAGCAGCTTGAGAGCGGGAGGGCCCACAGATACGCAGTATTTT. Full variable domain (missing parts from reference TRBV5-4 and TRBJ2-3): ETGVTQSPTHLIKTRGQQVTLRCSSQSGHNTVSWYQQALGQGPQFIFQYYREEENGRGNFPPRFSGLQFPNYSSELNVNALELDDSALYLCASSLRAGGPTDTQYFGPGTRLTVL.

This clone is large (0.1 to 1%). The chain recombines TRBV7-2 with TRBJ1-4; D may be TRBD1 (5 bases). CDR3 size: 15 residues. V was pared by 1 base and J by 8 bases, with 14 bases between. CDR1 is SGHTA and CDR2 is FQGNSA in the germline V gene. CDR3 loop: CASSLGGTAKEKLFF. CDR3 DNA sequence: TGTGCCAGCAGCTTAGGCGGGACCGCCAAGGAAAAACTGTTTTTT. The full variable domain, in which reference TRBV7-2 and TRBJ1-4 provide the parts outside the CDR3, is GAGVSQSPSNKVTEKGKDVELRCDPISGHTALYWYRQSLGQGLEFLIYFQGNSAPDKSGLPSDRFSAERTGGSVSTLTIQRTQQEDSAVYLCASSLGGTAKEKLFFGSGTQLSVL.

The chain carries TRBV5-1 and TRBJ1-3, with a weak D call TRBD1 (6 bases). This CDR3 spans 16 amino acids. Trimming took 4 bases from V and 0 from J, leaving 14 bases between them. Per germline, CDR1 SGHRS and CDR2 YFSETQ. The CDR3 region is CASSAAWTDSGNTIYF. The CDR3 DNA follows: TGCGCCAGCAGCGCCGCCTGGACAGACTCTGGAAACACCATATATTTT.

The CDR3 DNA follows: TGTGCCAGCAGCCAAGATTTGGGCAGCTACTCTGGGGCCAACGTCCTGACTTTC. Translated: CASSQDLGSYSGANVLTF. This chain links TRBV3-1 (or the pseudogene TRBV3-2) with TRBJ2-6; the D is unclear. The V and J ends lost 0 bases and 0 bases respectively, with 12 bases between them. Germline V lookup: CDR1 LGHDT, CDR2 YNNKEL (reference sequence). The CDR3 loop spans 18 amino acids.

The chain employs TRBV5-1 and TRBJ2-2; possible D gene TRBD1, 6 bases. The CDR3 is 13 residues long. V gave up 4 bases and J gave up 6 bases, with 10 bases separating them. Germline loops: CDR1 SGHRS, CDR2 YFSETQ. The CDR3: CASSPGVPGELFF. CDR3 bases: TGCGCCAGCAGCCCAGGGGTCCCCGGGGAGCTGTTTTTT.

The V call is TRBV6-2 or TRBV6-3, the J call TRBJ2-7; 12 bases match TRBD2. Per the germline V gene, CDR1 is MNHEY and CDR2 is SVGEGT. Unmatched junction bases numbered 14, after V lost 0 bases and J lost 2 bases. The CDR3 sequence is 20 residues long. CDR3 coding DNA: TGTGCCAGCAGTTACTCGACTGGAGGAGGGACTAGCGGGCCTACCTACGAGCAGTACTTC. Translated: CASSYSTGGGTSGPTYEQYF.

The gene calls are TRBV6-5 and TRBJ2-7; 7 bases line up with TRBD1. The CDR3 is made up of 12 amino acids. The germline CDR1 and CDR2 sequences are MNHEY and SVGAGI. The J segment lost 7 bases and the V segment lost 7 bases, leaving 7 bases of the junction unmatched. CDR3 coding DNA: TGTGCCAGCATCGGACAGGAACGGGAGCAGTACTTC. Translating gives CASIGQEREQYF.

The chain links TRBV7-9 to TRBJ2-5; 15 bases map to TRBD2. CDR1 and CDR2 from the germline V gene are SEHNR and FQNEAQ (reference sequence). Germline trimming cut 5 bases from V and 3 bases from J; bases unmatched to any gene: 10. The CDR3 has 18 amino acids. As DNA, the CDR3 is TGTGCCAGCAGCCGCAGGACTAGCGGGAGGGCCGGGGAAGAGACCCAGTACTTC. Its protein is CASSRRTSGRAGEETQYF.

The gene calls are TRBV5-1 and TRBJ1-1; 10 bases match TRBD1. CDR3 length: 17 residues. After removal of 0 bases from V and 1 base from J, the junction contained 6 bases not matched to a gene. From germline, CDR1 is SGHRS and CDR2 YFSETQ. The CDR3 sequence is CASSLGQGARRNTEAFF. The CDR3 DNA sequence: TGCGCCAGCAGCTTGGGACAGGGGGCAAGAAGGAACACTGAAGCTTTCTTT. Combining the CDR3 with reference TRBV5-1 and TRBJ1-1 gives the whole variable domain KAGVTQTPRYLIKTRGQQVTLSCSPISGHRSVSWYQQTPGQGLQFLFEYFSETQRNKGNFPGRFSGRQFSNSRSEMNVSTLELGDSALYLCASSLGQGARRNTEAFFGQGTRLTVV.

The chain joins TRBV6-5 to TRBJ2-5; 10 positions match TRBD2. This CDR3 is 14 amino acids long. Germline CDR1 reads MNHEY; CDR2 reads SVGAGI. V was clipped by 8 bases and J by 8 bases; unmatched bases: 11. CDR3 in DNA: TGTGCCAGCCGGGATAGCGGGGGGCTCGATACCCAGTACTTC. Amino acids: CASRDSGGLDTQYF.

This clone was observed a handful of times. This sequence joins TRBV28 and TRBJ1-5; D gene unclear. Germline V lookup: CDR1 MDHEN, CDR2 SYDVKM. This CDR3 spans 14 amino acids. V lost 6 bases, J lost 4 bases, and 13 bases lay in between. The CDR3 DNA sequence: TGTGCCAGCAGCTACCGACTAGCAAATCAGCCCCAGCATTTT. Translated: CASSYRLANQPQHF.

The rearrangement links TRBV3-1 (or the pseudogene TRBV3-2) to TRBJ1-1, with TRBD1 matching over 9 bases. The junction had 11 bases not matched to a gene; V was cut back by 4 bases and J by 11 bases. CDR3 length: 14 residues. CDR1 and CDR2 (germline): LGHDT, YNNKEL (reference sequence). The CDR3 is CASSPETGGFGAFF. CDR3 sequence (DNA): TGTGCCAGCAGCCCAGAGACAGGGGGTTTCGGGGCTTTCTTT.

The chain recombines TRBV2 with TRBJ1-6; D uncertain. This CDR3 comprises 16 residues. CDR1 SNHLY and CDR2 FYNNEI come from the germline V gene. Trimming cost V 8 bases and J 5 bases, with 19 bases left between them. The CDR3 sequence is CASQIRGGRDNSPLHF. CDR3 sequence (DNA): TGTGCCAGCCAGATTCGTGGAGGTAGGGATAATTCACCCCTCCACTTT.

The V gene is TRBV12-5, the J gene TRBJ2-2, with D perhaps matching TRBD1 (6 bases). Germline assignment: CDR1 LGHNT and CDR2 FRNRAP. Trimming removed 1 base at V and 7 bases at J, with 13 bases between. The CDR3 runs to 15 residues. The CDR3 here is CASGLEQGTNGELFF. CDR3 DNA: TGTGCTAGTGGTTTGGAACAGGGAACCAACGGGGAGCTGTTTTTT. The whole variable domain, remainder taken from reference TRBV12-5 and TRBJ2-2, is DARVTQTPRHKVTEMGQEVTMRCQPILGHNTVFWYRQTMMQGLELLAYFRNRAPLDDSGMPKDRFSAEMPDATLATLKIQPSEPRDSAVYFCASGLEQGTNGELFFGEGSRLTVL.

V usage is TRBV9 and J usage is TRBJ1-1; D remains unclear. From germline, CDR1 is SGDLS and CDR2 YYNGEE. The CDR3 covers 15 residues. V was trimmed by 4 bases and J by 0 bases, leaving 13 bases between them. CDR3: CASSPSSALNTEAFF. The CDR3 nucleotides are TGTGCCAGCAGCCCTAGTAGTGCCCTGAACACTGAAGCTTTCTTT.

The rearrangement joins TRBV5-4 to TRBJ1-4; no definite D call. Germline lookup yields CDR1 SGHNT and CDR2 YYREEE (reference sequence). CDR3 size: 15 residues. Between the trimmed V and J ends, which lost 0 bases and 0 bases, there was a span of 6 bases. The CDR3 sequence is CASSLGGATNEKLFF. The DNA of the CDR3 is TGTGCCAGCAGCTTGGGCGGGGCAACTAATGAAAAACTGTTTTTT.